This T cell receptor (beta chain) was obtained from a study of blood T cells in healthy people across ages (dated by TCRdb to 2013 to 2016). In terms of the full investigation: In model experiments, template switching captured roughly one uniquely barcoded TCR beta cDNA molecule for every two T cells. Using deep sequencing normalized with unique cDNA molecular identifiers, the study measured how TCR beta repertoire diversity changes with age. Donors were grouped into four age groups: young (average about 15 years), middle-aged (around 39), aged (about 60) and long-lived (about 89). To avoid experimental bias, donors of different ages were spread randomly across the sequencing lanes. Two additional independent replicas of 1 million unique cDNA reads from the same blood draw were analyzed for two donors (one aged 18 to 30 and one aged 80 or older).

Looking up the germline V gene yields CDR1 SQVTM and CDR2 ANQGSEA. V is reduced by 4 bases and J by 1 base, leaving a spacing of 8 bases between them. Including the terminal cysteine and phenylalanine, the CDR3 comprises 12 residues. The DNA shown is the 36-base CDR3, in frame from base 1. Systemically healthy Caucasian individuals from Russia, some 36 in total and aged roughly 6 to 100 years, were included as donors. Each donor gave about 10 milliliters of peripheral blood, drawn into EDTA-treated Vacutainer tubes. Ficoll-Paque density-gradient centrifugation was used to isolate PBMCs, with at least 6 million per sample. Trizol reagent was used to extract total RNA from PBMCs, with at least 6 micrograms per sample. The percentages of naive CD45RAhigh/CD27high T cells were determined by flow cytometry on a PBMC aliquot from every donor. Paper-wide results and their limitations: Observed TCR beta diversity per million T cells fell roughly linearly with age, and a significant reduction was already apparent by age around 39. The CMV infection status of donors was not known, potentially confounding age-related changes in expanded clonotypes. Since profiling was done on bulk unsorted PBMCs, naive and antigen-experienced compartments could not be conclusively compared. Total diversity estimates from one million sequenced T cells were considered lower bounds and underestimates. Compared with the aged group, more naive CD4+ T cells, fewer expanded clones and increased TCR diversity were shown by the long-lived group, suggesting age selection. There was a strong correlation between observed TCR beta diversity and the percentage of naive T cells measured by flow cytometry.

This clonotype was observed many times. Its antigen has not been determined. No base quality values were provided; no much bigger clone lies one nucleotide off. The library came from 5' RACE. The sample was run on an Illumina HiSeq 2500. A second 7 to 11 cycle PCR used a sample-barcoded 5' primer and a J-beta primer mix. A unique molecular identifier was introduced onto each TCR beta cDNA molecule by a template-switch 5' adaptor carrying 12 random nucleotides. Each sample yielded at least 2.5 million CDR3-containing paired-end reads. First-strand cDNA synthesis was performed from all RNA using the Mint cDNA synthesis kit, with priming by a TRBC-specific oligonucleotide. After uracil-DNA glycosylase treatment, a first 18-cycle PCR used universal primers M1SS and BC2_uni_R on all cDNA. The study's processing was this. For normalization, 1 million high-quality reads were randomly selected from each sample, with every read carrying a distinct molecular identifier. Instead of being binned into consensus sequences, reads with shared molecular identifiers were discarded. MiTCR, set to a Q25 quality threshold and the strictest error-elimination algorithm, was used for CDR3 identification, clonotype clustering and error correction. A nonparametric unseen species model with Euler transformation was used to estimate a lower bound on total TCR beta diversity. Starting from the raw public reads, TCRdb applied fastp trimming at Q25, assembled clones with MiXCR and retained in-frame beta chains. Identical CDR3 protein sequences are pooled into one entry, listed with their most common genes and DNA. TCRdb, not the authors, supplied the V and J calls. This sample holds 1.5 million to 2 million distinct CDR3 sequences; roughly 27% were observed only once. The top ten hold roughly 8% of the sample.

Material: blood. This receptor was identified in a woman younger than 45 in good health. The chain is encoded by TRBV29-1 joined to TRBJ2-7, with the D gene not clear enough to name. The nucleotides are TGCAGCGTTGGAGTCAGGTCCTACGAGCAGTACTTC. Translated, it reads CSVGVRSYEQYF.